The 3 T cell receptor beta chains in this list originate from one sample, sequenced in a study of T cells in Graves' hyperthyroidism and ophthalmopathy. Authors of the study amplified TCR beta CDR3 regions from RNA transcripts. During a first-round RT-PCR of the TCR CDR3, the HTBI primer set was used. A single record per CDR3 protein comes from TCRdb applying MiXCR to the multiplex PCR reads. The table shows 550,000 to 600,000 distinct CDR3 sequences, with approximately 16% occurring only once. Sequencing was carried out using blood. Receptors were obtained from a woman aged 18 to 35 with Graves' hyperthyroidism.

This chain joins TRBV7-9 and TRBJ1-2; the D gene is possibly TRBD1 (5 bases). The CDR3 extends over 15 amino acids. V was pared by 1 base and J by 7 bases, with 16 bases between. From germline, CDR1 is SEHNR and CDR2 FQNEAQ (reference sequence). CDR3 in DNA: TGTGCCAGCAGCTTAGGTCCCCCCAGGGTAGGTGGCTACACCTTC. Amino acids: CASSLGPPRVGGYTF.

This clonotype has ten or more counts. The CDR3 nucleotides are TGTGCCAGCAGATTTAAGAGCCAGGGGATGAACACCGGGGAGCTGTTTTTT. Protein sequence: CASRFKSQGMNTGELFF. This rearrangement joins TRBV7-2 to TRBJ2-2; possible D gene TRBD1, 6 bases. Germline lookup yields CDR1 SGHTA and CDR2 FQGNSA. The CDR3 has 17 amino acids. With 6 bases removed from V and 1 base from J, the gap between germline ends came to 18 bases.

This clonotype was found a few times. The chain uses TRBV19 and TRBJ1-2; unclear D gene. The CDR3 totals 15 residues. V was pared by 4 bases and J by 6 bases, with 18 bases between. The germline V gene has CDR1 LNHDA and CDR2 SQIVND (reference sequence). The DNA for the CDR3 is TGTGCCAGTAGTACCCGGGCCCCGTCCTTCGATGGCTACACCTTC. As protein: CASSTRAPSFDGYTF.